Listed below are T cell receptor beta chains from one sample, sequenced in a study of T cell responses to AZD1222 COVID-19 vaccine. The data were produced by immunoSEQ multiplex PCR, yet TCRdb's version contains in-frame clones alone and is incomplete. The table includes about 180,000 clones, 80% to 90% detected once. This material consisted of peripheral blood, taken 28 days after the second AZD1222 dose. These receptors all stem from an adult who received the AZD1222 COVID-19 vaccine. Each CDR3 is given with its conserved first and last residue. The D gene is left open where the match is weak.

J: TRBJ1-5
D: -
V: TRBV24-1
CDR3: CATSDGAGHQPQHF
DNA: TGTGCCACCAGTGATGGGGCAGGGCATCAGCCCCAGCATTTT

J: TRBJ2-7
D: -
V: TRBV9
CDR3: CASSVEAGAEQYF
DNA: TGTGCCAGCAGCGTAGAAGCAGGGGCCGAGCAGTACTTC

J: TRBJ2-7
D: -
V: TRBV5-1
CDR3: CASSLQGFSSYEQYF
DNA: TGCGCCAGCAGCTTACAGGGCTTCAGCTCCTACGAGCAGTACTTC

J: TRBJ2-4
D: -
V: TRBV7-2
CDR3: CASSLVLLTNIQYF
DNA: TGTGCCAGCAGCTTAGTTCTTTTGACAAACATTCAGTACTTC

J: TRBJ2-3
D: -
V: TRBV4-3
CDR3: CASSSRGTYGLDTQYF
DNA: TGCGCCAGCAGCTCTCGAGGGACCTATGGTCTAGATACGCAGTATTTT

J: TRBJ2-3
D: TRBD2
V: TRBV29-1
CDR3: CSVGWLAGGTSTDTQYF
DNA: TGCAGCGTTGGTTGGCTAGCGGGGGGAACTAGCACAGATACGCAGTATTTT

J: TRBJ1-3
D: -
V: TRBV7-8
CDR3: CASSLYVRGDSGNTIYF
DNA: TGTGCCAGCAGCTTATATGTCAGGGGCGACTCTGGAAACACCATATATTTT

J: TRBJ2-1
D: TRBD2
V: TRBV6-2/TRBV6-3
CDR3: CASSYYRTSGGRGNEQFF
DNA: TGTGCCAGCAGTTACTACAGGACTAGCGGGGGCCGCGGCAATGAGCAGTTCTTC

J: TRBJ2-3
D: -
V: TRBV21-1
CDR3: CASSKYPWAGGSTQYF
DNA: -

J: TRBJ2-3
D: TRBD1
V: TRBV19
CDR3: CASSILGGQGRTTSTDTQYF
DNA: TGTGCCAGTAGTATTTTGGGTGGACAGGGCCGTACGACTAGCACAGATACGCAGTATTTT

J: TRBJ1-5
D: -
V: TRBV27
CDR3: CASSAHNQPQHF
DNA: TGTGCCAGCAGTGCGCATAATCAGCCCCAGCATTTT

J: TRBJ1-2
D: -
V: TRBV13
CDR3: CASSPGGANYGYTF
DNA: TGTGCCAGCAGCCCAGGAGGAGCTAACTATGGCTACACCTTC

J: TRBJ1-2
D: -
V: TRBV6-5
CDR3: CASTRRTGANYGYTF
DNA: TGTGCCAGCACCAGGAGAACAGGAGCAAACTATGGCTACACCTTC

J: TRBJ1-4
D: -
V: TRBV23-1
CDR3: CASSQPRGDSNEKLFF
DNA: TGCGCCAGCAGTCAGCCTCGGGGCGATAGTAATGAAAAACTGTTTTTT

J: TRBJ2-2
D: -
V: TRBV19
CDR3: CASSPRARGLTGELFF
DNA: TGTGCCAGTAGTCCCCGGGCTCGGGGGCTAACCGGGGAGCTGTTTTTT

J: TRBJ1-1
D: -
V: TRBV6-5
CDR3: CASGRTEAFF
DNA: TGTGCCAGCGGGAGAACAGAAGCTTTCTTT